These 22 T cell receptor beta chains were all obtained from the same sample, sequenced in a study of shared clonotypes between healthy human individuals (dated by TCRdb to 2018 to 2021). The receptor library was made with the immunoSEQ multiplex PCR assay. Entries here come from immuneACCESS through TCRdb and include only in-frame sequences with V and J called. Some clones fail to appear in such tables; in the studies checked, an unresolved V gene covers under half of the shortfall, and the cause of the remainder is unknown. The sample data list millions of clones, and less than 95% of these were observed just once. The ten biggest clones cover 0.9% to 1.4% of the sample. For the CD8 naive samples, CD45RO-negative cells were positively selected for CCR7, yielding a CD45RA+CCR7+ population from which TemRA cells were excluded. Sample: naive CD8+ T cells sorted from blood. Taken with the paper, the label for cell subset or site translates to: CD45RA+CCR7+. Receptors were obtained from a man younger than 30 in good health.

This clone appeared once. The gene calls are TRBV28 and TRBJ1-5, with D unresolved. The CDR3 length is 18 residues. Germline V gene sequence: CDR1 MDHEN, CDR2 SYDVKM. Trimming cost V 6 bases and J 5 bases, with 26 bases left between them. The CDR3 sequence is CASRPLGVGSLNYQPQHF. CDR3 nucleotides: TGTGCCAGCAGACCCCTCGGAGTAGGTAGTTTGAATTATCAGCCCCAGCATTTT.

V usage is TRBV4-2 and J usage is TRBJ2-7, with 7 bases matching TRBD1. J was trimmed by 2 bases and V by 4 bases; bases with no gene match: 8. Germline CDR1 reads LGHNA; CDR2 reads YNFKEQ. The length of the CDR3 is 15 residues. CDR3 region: CASSPETGSPYEQYF. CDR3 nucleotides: TGTGCCAGCAGCCCCGAGACAGGGTCCCCCTACGAGCAGTACTTC.

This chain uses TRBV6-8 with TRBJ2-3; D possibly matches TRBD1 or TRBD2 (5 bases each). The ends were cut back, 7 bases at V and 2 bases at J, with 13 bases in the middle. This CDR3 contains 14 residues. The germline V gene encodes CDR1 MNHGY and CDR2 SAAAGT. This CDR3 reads CASTGLALTDTQYF. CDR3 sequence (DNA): TGTGCCAGCACGGGGCTAGCTCTCACAGATACGCAGTATTTT.

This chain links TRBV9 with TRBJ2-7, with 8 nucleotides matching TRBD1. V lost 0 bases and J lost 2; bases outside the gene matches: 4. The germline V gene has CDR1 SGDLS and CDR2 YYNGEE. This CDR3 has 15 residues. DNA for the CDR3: TGTGCCAGCAGCGTAGGACAGGGGCAAACCTACGAGCAGTACTTC. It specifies CASSVGQGQTYEQYF.

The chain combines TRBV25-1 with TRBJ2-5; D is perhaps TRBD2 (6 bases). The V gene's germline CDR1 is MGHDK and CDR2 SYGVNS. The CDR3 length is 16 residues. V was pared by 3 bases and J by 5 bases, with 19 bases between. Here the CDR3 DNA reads TGTGCCAGCAGTGAGCGCGGGCGTGGCGGGGTCGAGACCCAGTACTTC. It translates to CASSERGRGGVETQYF.

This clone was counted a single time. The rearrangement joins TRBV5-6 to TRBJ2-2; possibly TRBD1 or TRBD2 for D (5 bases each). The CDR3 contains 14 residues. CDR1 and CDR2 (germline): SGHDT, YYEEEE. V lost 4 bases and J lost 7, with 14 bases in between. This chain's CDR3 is CASSRDGDHGELFF. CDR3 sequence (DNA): TGTGCCAGCAGCCGGGACGGTGATCACGGGGAGCTGTTTTTT.

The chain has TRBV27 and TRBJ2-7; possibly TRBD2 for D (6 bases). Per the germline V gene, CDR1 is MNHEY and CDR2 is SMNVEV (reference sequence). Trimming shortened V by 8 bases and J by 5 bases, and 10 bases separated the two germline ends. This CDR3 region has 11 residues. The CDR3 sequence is CASGGFHEQYF. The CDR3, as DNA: TGTGCCAGCGGGGGGTTCCACGAGCAGTACTTC.

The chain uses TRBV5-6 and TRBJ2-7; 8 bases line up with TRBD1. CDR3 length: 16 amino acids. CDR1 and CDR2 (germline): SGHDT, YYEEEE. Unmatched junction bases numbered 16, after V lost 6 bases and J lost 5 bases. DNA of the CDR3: TGTGCCAGCAACCTCTTGCTTCAGGGGGCGTACCACGAGCAGTACTTC. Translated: CASNLLLQGAYHEQYF.

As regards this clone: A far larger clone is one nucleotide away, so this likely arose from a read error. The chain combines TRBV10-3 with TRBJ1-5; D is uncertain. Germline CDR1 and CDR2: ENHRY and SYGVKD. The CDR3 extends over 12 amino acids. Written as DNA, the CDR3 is TGTGCCATCGGTGAGTCATATCAGCCCCAGCATTTT. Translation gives CAIGESYQPQHF.

In nucleotides, the CDR3 is TGTGCCAGCAGGGGCGGCGACCCCTACGAGCAGTACTTC. Translating gives CASRGGDPYEQYF. The gene calls are TRBV13 and TRBJ2-7, with unresolved D. The V end lost 6 bases, the J end lost 2 bases, and 11 bases lay between the germline ends. The CDR3 loop spans 13 amino acids. Germline V gene sequence: CDR1 PRHDT, CDR2 FYEKMQ (reference sequence).

The CDR3 region is CASSPPSSGVEDTQYF. The DNA of the CDR3 is TGTGCCAGCAGTCCCCCGTCTAGCGGGGTCGAAGATACGCAGTATTTT. The V call is TRBV28, the J call TRBJ2-3, with 9 nucleotides matching TRBD2. V lost 5 bases and J lost 5; bases outside the gene matches: 11. CDR3 length: 16 residues. The V gene's germline CDR1 is MDHEN and CDR2 SYDVKM.

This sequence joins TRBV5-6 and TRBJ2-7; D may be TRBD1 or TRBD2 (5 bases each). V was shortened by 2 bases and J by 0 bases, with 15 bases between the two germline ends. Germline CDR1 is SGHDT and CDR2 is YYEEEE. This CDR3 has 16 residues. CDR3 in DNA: TGTGCCAGCAGCTTTCACCGGGACGCCAGCTCCTACGAGCAGTACTTC. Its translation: CASSFHRDASSYEQYF.

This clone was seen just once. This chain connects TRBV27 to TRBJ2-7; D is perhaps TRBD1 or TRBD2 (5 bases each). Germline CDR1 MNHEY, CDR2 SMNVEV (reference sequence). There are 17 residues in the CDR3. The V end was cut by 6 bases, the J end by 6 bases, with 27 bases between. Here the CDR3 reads CASSPSIGDVGLTEQYF. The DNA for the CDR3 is TGTGCCAGCAGCCCCTCGATAGGGGACGTAGGATTAACCGAGCAGTACTTC.

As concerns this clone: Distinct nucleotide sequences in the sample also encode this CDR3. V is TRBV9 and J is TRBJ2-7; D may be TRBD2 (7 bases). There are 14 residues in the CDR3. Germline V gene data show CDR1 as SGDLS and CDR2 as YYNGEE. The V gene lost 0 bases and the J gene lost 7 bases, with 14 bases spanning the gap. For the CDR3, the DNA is TGTGCCAGCAGCGTAGAGGGGGGGACGTATGAGCAGTACTTC. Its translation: CASSVEGGTYEQYF.

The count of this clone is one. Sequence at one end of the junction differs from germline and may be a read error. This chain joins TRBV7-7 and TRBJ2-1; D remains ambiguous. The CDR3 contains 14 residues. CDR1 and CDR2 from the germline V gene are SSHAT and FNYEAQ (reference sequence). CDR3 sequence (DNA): TGTGCTAGCAGCTTAGAGCCCAGACACAATGAGCAGTTCTTC. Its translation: CASSLEPRHNEQFF.

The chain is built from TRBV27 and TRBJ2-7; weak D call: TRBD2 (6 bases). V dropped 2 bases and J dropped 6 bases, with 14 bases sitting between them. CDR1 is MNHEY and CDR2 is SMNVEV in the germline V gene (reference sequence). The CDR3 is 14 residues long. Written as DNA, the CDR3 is TGTGCCAGCAGTTTAGTCGGGAGCGGTCGCGAGCAGTACTTC. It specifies CASSLVGSGREQYF.

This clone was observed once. CDR3 nucleotide sequence: TGCGCCAGCAGCCTCCGATCGGACGCTTACACTGAAGCTTTCTTT. As protein: CASSLRSDAYTEAFF. V is TRBV4-3 and J is TRBJ1-1, with D unresolved. CDR1 LGHNA and CDR2 YSLEER come from the germline V gene. The CDR3 extends over 15 amino acids. V lost 4 bases and J 3 bases, leaving 15 bases between the germline ends.

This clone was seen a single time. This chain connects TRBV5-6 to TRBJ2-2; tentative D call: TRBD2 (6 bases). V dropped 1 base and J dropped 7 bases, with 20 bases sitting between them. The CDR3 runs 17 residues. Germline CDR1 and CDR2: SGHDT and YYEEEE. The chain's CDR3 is CASSLWRGGANFGELFF. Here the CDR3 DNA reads TGTGCCAGCAGCTTGTGGCGGGGAGGAGCTAATTTCGGGGAGCTGTTTTTT.

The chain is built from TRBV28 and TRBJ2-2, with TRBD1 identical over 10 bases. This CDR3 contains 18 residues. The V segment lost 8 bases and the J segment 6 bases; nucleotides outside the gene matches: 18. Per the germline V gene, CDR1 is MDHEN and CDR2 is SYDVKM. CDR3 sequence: CASQDPSGTGEQAGELFF. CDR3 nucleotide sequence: TGTGCCAGCCAAGATCCGTCCGGGACAGGGGAACAGGCCGGGGAGCTGTTTTTT. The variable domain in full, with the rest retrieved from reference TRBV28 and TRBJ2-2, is DVKVTQSSRYLVKRTGEKVFLECVQDMDHENMFWYRQDPGLGLRLIYFSYDVKMKEKGDIPEGYSVSREKKERFSLILESASTNQTSMYLCASQDPSGTGEQAGELFFGEGSRLTVL.

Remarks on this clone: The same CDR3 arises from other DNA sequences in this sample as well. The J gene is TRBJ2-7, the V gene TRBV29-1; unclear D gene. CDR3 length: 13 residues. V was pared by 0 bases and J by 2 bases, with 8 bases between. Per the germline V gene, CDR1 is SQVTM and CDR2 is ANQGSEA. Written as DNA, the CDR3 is TGCAGCGTTGAAGATCGTGGAACCTACGAGCAGTACTTC. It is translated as CSVEDRGTYEQYF.

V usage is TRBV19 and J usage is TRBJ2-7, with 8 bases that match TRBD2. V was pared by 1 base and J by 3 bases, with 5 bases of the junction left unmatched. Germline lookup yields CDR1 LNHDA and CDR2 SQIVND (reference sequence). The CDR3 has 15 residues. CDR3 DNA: TGTGCCAGTAGTATAGGTGGTAGCGGGAACTACGAGCAGTACTTC. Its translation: CASSIGGSGNYEQYF.

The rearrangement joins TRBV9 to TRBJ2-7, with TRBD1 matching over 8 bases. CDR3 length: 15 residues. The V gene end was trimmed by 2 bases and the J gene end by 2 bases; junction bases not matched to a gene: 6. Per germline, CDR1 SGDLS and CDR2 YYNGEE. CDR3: CASSVGTGETYEQYF. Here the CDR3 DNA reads TGTGCCAGCAGCGTTGGGACAGGTGAAACCTACGAGCAGTACTTC.